Each of the 16 T cell receptor beta chains below was sequenced from the same sample in a study of tumor and adjacent non-tumor tissue in lung cancer. TCRbeta libraries were built with three rounds of nested PCR, modified from ARM-PCR. TCRdb re-called the multiplex PCR reads with MiXCR, one entry per CDR3 protein. The table shows about 67,000 distinct CDR3 sequences, with around 80% occurring only once. The template was RNA from unsorted bulk tissue. This non-tumor lung sample came from over 3 cm beyond the tumor edge. The specimen was distant non-tumor lung tissue. These receptors originate from a man aged 55-75 years with non-small cell lung cancer.

A word on this clonotype: Germline is not matched at one junction end, which may reflect a read error. The V gene is TRBV11-2, the J gene TRBJ1-1; D uncertain. This CDR3 contains 12 residues. Germline-derived CDR1 and CDR2 are SGHAT and FQNNGV. The CDR3 loop is CVSSLDTIGTFF. The DNA of the CDR3 is TGTGTCAGCAGCTTAGACACGATCGGAACTTTCTTT. Drawing the rest from reference TRBV11-2 and TRBJ1-1, the complete variable domain is EAGVAQSPRYKIIEKRQSVAFWCNPISGHATLYWYQQILGQGPKLLIQFQNNGVVDDSQLPKDRFSAERLKGVDSTLKIQPAKLEDSAVYLCVSSLDTIGTFFGQGTRLTVV.

In regard to this clonotype: The junction departs from the called germline gene at one end, perhaps through a read error. This chain connects TRBV13 to TRBJ2-3; possibly TRBD1 or TRBD2 for D (5 bases each). Germline V gene data show CDR1 as PRHDT and CDR2 as FYEKMQ (reference sequence). The CDR3 loop spans 15 amino acids. The DNA for the CDR3 is TGTGCCAGTAGCTTAGCGAGACAGAACTCGGATACGCAGTATTTT. The encoded protein is CASSLARQNSDTQYF.

As concerns this clonotype: Sequence at one end of the junction differs from germline and may be a read error. The V call is TRBV28, the J call TRBJ1-2, with D perhaps TRBD1 (5 bases). The CDR3 has 14 residues. Looked up from germline, CDR1 is MDHEN and CDR2 is SYDVKM. The CDR3 DNA is TGTACCAGCAGTCCACTGGGGACCAAAAATGACCACACCTTC. It yields the protein CTSSPLGTKNDHTF.

The J gene is TRBJ2-1, the V gene TRBV11-3, with TRBD2 matching 13 bases. The germline V gene has CDR1 SGHNT and CDR2 YENEEA. The V and J ends lost 5 bases and 3 bases, in that order; junction bases with no gene match: 13. The CDR3 is 19 amino acids. CDR3 in amino acids: CASSLKWGTSGEHYNEQFF. CDR3 bases: TGTGCCAGCAGCCTTAAGTGGGGGACTAGCGGGGAGCACTACAATGAGCAGTTCTTC.

As to this clonotype: The CDR3 ends on some other residue instead of the conserved phenylalanine or tryptophan, so this is likely a read error. The CDR3 DNA reads as TGCAGCGTCGCCCTTGGTGGGATCTCGTACGAGCAGTACTAT. Amino acids: CSVALGGISYEQYY. The chain joins TRBV29-1 to TRBJ2-7; D not certain. This CDR3 is 14 amino acids long. Per germline, CDR1 SQVTM and CDR2 ANQGSEA. V was cut by 6 bases and J by 4 bases, with 19 bases left in between.

Points on this clonotype: The CDR3 end shows no conserved phenylalanine or tryptophan, and so a read error is likely. The DNA is left out, because the CDR3 cannot be placed on it with certainty; the CDR3 is given as TCRdb lists it. CDR3 sequence reads: CASSKDTYQETQCL. This chain connects TRBV11-1 to TRBJ2-5. The CDR3 spans 14 residues, counting both ends. In germline, CDR1 is SGHAT, CDR2 FQDESV (reference sequence).

A remark on this clonotype: A junction boundary mismatches the germline segment, possibly from a read error. V is TRBV5-5 and J is TRBJ2-7; D remains unclear. CDR3 length: 14 residues. Germline lookup yields CDR1 SGHKS and CDR2 YYEKEE (reference sequence). CDR3 protein: CASSLLRRTYGQYF. The CDR3, as DNA: TGTGCCAGCAGTTTGTTGCGGAGAACGTACGGGCAGTACTTC.

A word on this clonotype: At one of its ends the junction is not consistent with the germline gene, which may arise from a read error. V is TRBV6-2 or TRBV6-3 and J is TRBJ2-1, with D maybe TRBD2 (5 bases). Germline CDR1 MNHEY, CDR2 SVGEGT. CDR3 size: 17 residues. The CDR3 is CVSSYNIRGSFPPERFF. The CDR3 DNA follows: TGTGTCAGCAGTTACAATATACGTGGGAGTTTCCCCCCTGAGCGGTTCTTC.

This clonotype turned up a few times. One end of the junction does not line up with germline, which may come from a read error. The chain carries TRBV11-1 and TRBJ2-3; D is possibly TRBD1 (6 bases). Germline CDR1 SGHAT, CDR2 FQDESV (reference sequence). The CDR3 sequence is 15 residues long. The CDR3 DNA is TGTGCTAGCAGTCCCGGTACAGGGTTCATAGATACGCAGTATTTT. This gives the protein CASSPGTGFIDTQYF.

The genes are TRBV5-4 and TRBJ2-3; D is tentatively TRBD1 or TRBD2 (5 bases each). The CDR3 covers 12 residues. The germline CDR1 and CDR2 sequences are SGHNT and YYREEE (reference sequence). CDR3 bases: TGTGGCAGAACGAAAGGGACCGAAACGCAGTATTTT. Protein product: CGRTKGTETQYF. The full variable domain, completed using reference TRBV5-4 and TRBJ2-3, is ETGVTQSPTHLIKTRGQQVTLRCSSQSGHNTVSWYQQALGQGPQFIFQYYREEENGRGNFPPRFSGLQFPNYSSELNVNALELDDSALYLCGRTKGTETQYFGPGTRLTVL.

As for this clonotype: At one of its ends the junction is not consistent with the germline gene, which may arise from a read error. The chain employs TRBV29-1 and TRBJ2-1; TRBD2 agrees at 10 bases. This CDR3 contains 14 residues. CDR1 is SQVTM and CDR2 is ANQGSEA in the germline V gene. The CDR3 DNA reads as TGTAGCGTTGGCGGAGCGGGAGGGCCAGCCGATCAGTTCTTC. This sequence encodes CSVGGAGGPADQFF.

This clonotype was counted many times. The chain uses TRBV4-1 and TRBJ1-5; D unresolved. V dropped 1 base and J dropped 5 bases, with 12 bases sitting between them. Germline V gene sequence: CDR1 MGHRA, CDR2 YSYEKL. The CDR3 spans 15 residues. CDR3 sequence: CASSQVSYGDQPQHF. The CDR3 bases are TGCGCCAGCAGCCAAGTATCTTACGGCGATCAGCCCCAGCATTTT.

Of note for this clonotype: This CDR3 fails to terminate in the conserved phenylalanine or tryptophan, so it likely reflects a read error. The V gene is TRBV10-2, the J gene TRBJ1-6, with a weak D call TRBD1 (5 bases). V was clipped by 6 bases and J by 3 bases, with 6 bases between them. The CDR3 has 13 amino acids. The V gene's germline CDR1 is WSHSY and CDR2 SAAADI. CDR3 sequence reads: CASRDSYNSPLHY. The CDR3 DNA sequence: TGCGCCAGCAGAGACAGCTATAATTCACCCCTCCACTAT.

Comments on this clonotype: At one boundary the junction diverges from the germline segment, which might be a read error. The J gene is TRBJ1-1, the V gene TRBV28; a weak D match, TRBD1 (6 bases). Germline assignment: CDR1 MDHEN and CDR2 SYDVKM. This CDR3 comprises 12 residues. CDR3 sequence: CASSWGGTKAFF. DNA of the CDR3: TGTGCTAGCAGTTGGGGGGGGACAAAAGCTTTCTTT.

This clonotype has just a few counts. A much larger clonotype is one base distant, so this may be a read error. The chain carries TRBV19 and TRBJ2-6; 11 bases map to TRBD1. Germline CDR1 LNHDA, CDR2 SQIVND (reference sequence). CDR3 length: 15 amino acids. The CDR3, as DNA: TGTGCCAGTAGTGGACAGGGGGCCGGGGTCAACGTCCTGACTTTC. Protein sequence: CASSGQGAGVNVLTF.

With regard to this clonotype: A read error is possible here, since a much larger clone lies one base away. This rearrangement joins TRBV21-1 to TRBJ2-1; the listed D gene, TRBD2, was not tested against the DNA. TRBV21-1 is termed a pseudogene. The CDR3 is made up of 16 amino acids. The CDR3 region has the DNA TGTGCCAGCAGCGAAGACCCCGGGAGTAACCACAATGAGCAGTTCTTC. Its translation is CASSEDPGSNHNEQFF.